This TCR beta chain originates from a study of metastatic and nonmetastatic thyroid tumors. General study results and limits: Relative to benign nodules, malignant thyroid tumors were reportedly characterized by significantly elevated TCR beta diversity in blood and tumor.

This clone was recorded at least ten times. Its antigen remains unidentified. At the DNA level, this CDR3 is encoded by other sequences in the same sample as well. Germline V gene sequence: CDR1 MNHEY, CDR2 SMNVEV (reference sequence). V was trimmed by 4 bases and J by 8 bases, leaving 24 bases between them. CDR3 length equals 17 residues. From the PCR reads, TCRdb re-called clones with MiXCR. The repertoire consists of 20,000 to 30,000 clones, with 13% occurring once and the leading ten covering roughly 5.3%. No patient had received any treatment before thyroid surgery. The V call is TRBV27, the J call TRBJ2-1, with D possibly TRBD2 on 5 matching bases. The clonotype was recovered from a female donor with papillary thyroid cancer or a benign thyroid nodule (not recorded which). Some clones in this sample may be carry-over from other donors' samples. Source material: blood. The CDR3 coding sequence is TGTGCCAGCAGTTCCTTGGTGAGAAGAGCCGGGGATCATGAGCAGTTCTTC. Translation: CASSSLVRRAGDHEQFF.